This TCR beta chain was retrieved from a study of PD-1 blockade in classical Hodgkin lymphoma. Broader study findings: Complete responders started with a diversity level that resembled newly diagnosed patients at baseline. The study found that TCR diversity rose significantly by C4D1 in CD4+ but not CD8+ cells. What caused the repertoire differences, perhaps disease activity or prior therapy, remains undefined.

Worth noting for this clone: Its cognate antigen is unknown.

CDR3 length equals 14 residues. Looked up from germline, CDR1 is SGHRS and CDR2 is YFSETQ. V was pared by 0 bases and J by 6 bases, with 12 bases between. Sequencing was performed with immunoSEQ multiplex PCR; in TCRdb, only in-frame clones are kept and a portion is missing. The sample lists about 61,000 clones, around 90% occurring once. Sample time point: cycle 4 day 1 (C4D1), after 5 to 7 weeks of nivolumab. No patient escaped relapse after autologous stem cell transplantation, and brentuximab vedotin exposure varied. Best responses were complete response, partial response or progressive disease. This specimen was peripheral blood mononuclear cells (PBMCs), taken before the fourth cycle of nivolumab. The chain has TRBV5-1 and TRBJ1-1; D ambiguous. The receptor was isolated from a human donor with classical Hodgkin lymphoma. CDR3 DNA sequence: TGCGCCAGCAGCTTGGTCGAGATGAGGGCTGAAGCTTTCTTT. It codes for CASSLVEMRAEAFF.